This T cell receptor beta chain derives from a study of blood T cell repertoires in COVID-19. Looking at the study overall: COVID-19 samples from acute and convalescent phases originated in the United States, Italy and Spain. The cDNA or gDNA used as material had been derived from T cells, B-cell-depleted T cells, or PBMCs.

In the original analysis: For nucleated cells, counts were estimated from reference gene primer amplification. Only in-frame clones appear in the TCRdb table, and some are missing; sequencing was by immunoSEQ multiplex PCR. V and J calls and clone size follow that table, whereas D and trimming were derived from the DNA. This repertoire shows 40,000 or so clones, around 83% found once; its top ten account for around 24%. Per the germline V gene, CDR1 is SGHRS and CDR2 is YFSETQ. V was pared by 1 base and J by 5 bases, with 5 bases of the junction left unmatched. The CDR3 length is 15 residues. The V gene is TRBV5-1, the J gene TRBJ2-4, with 8 bases identical to TRBD2. The sequence derives from a human donor with acute or convalescent COVID-19. The donor label of this sample is uncertain. The source material was peripheral blood. The CDR3 loop is CASSLLAGLENIQYF. The CDR3 DNA reads TGCGCCAGCAGCTTGCTAGCGGGTTTGGAAAACATTCAGTACTTC. Looking up the rest from reference TRBV5-1 and TRBJ2-4 gives the full variable domain: KAGVTQTPRYLIKTRGQQVTLSCSPISGHRSVSWYQQTPGQGLQFLFEYFSETQRNKGNFPGRFSGRQFSNSRSEMNVSTLELGDSALYLCASSLLAGLENIQYFGAGTRLSVL.